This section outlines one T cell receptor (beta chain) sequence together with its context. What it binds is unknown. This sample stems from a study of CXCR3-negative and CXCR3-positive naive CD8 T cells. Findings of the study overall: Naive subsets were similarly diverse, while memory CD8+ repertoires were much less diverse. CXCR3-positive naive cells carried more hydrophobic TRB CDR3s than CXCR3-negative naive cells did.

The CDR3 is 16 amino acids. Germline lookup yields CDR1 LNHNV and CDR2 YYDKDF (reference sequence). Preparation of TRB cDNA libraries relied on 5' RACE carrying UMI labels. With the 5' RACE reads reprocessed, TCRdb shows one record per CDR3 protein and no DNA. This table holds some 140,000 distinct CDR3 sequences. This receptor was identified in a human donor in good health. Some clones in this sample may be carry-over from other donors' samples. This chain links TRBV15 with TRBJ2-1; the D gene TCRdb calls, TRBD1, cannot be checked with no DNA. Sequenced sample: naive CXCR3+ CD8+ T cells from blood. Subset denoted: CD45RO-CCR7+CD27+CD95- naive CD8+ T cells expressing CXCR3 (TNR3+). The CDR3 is CATSRDGQLSYNEQFF.